This passage covers 32 T cell receptor beta chains from one sample sequenced in a study of T cell responses to AZD1222 COVID-19 vaccine. Sequencing was performed with immunoSEQ multiplex PCR; in TCRdb, only in-frame clones are kept and a portion is missing. The repertoire consists of 100,000 to 120,000 clones, with about nine tenths occurring once and the leading ten covering about 3%. The sequences come from peripheral blood, collected on day 0 of MenACWY control vaccination. These receptors were collected from an adult in good health.

This chain connects TRBV13 to TRBJ2-7, with D tentatively TRBD2 (7 bases). This CDR3 is 14 amino acids long. The germline CDR1 and CDR2 sequences are PRHDT and FYEKMQ (reference sequence). Trimming shortened V by 5 bases and J by 4 bases, and 15 bases separated the two germline ends. The CDR3: CASSPGRDTYEQYF. Here the CDR3 DNA reads TGTGCCAGCAGCCCGGGGAGGGACACGTACGAGCAGTACTTC.

With regard to this clone: In this CDR3 the conserved last residue, phenylalanine or tryptophan, is missing, so a read error is likely. The DNA is left out, because the CDR3 cannot be placed on it with certainty; the CDR3 is given as TCRdb lists it. J is TRBJ2-7 and V is TRBV21-1; TRBD1 is the table's D call and was not checked against the DNA. TRBV21-1 is termed a pseudogene. Counting both end residues, the CDR3 totals 14 amino acids. The CDR3 loop reads CASSKLSSTGYSPI.

V usage is TRBV28 and J usage is TRBJ2-5; D ambiguous. Deletions cut 2 bases from V and 0 bases from J, with 4 bases between. In germline, CDR1 is MDHEN, CDR2 SYDVKM. The CDR3 contains 13 residues. The CDR3 here is CASSLTYQETQYF. The CDR3 DNA reads as TGTGCCAGCAGTTTAACGTACCAAGAGACCCAGTACTTC.

The rearrangement links TRBV7-2 to TRBJ1-1, with 7 positions matching TRBD1. The CDR3 is 14 amino acids. The germline CDR1 and CDR2 sequences are SGHTA and FQGNSA. The ends lost 2 bases at V and 1 base at J; junction bases unmatched: 1. The CDR3 protein is CASSLNRGNTEAFF. CDR3 in DNA: TGTGCCAGCAGCTTAAACAGGGGGAACACTGAAGCTTTCTTT.

The chain couples TRBV2 to TRBJ1-2; D uncertain. Germline V gene sequence: CDR1 SNHLY, CDR2 FYNNEI. CDR3 length: 12 residues. Trimming removed 7 bases at V and 4 bases at J, with 10 bases between. CDR3 residues: CASITTSYGYTF. The CDR3 bases are TGTGCCAGCATTACTACCAGCTATGGCTACACCTTC.

V is TRBV18 and J is TRBJ2-7, with 7 bases identical to TRBD1. CDR1 KGHSH and CDR2 LQKENI come from the germline V gene. J lost 0 bases, V lost 3 bases, and 2 bases had no gene match. The CDR3 is 14 amino acids. CDR3: CASSPGTASYEQYF. DNA for the CDR3: TGTGCCAGCTCACCCGGGACAGCCTCCTACGAGCAGTACTTC.

The V and J genes are TRBV4-1 and TRBJ2-3; 9 nucleotides match TRBD2. Germline assignment: CDR1 MGHRA and CDR2 YSYEKL. V dropped 2 bases and J dropped 5; count of bases not matched to a gene: 11. This CDR3 has 17 amino acids. CDR3 DNA: TGCGCCAGCAGCCAATCCGAGCGGGGGGCTTCACTAGATACGCAGTATTTT. It yields the protein CASSQSERGASLDTQYF.

The chain recombines TRBV9 with TRBJ2-5; D is tentatively TRBD1 or TRBD2 (5 bases each). The V and J ends lost 0 bases and 7 bases respectively, with 16 bases between them. The CDR3 runs 15 residues. Germline CDR1 is SGDLS and CDR2 is YYNGEE. The CDR3 bases are TGTGCCAGCAGCGTAGAGGCAGGGAGCCGATCGACCCAGTACTTC. Protein sequence: CASSVEAGSRSTQYF.

V usage is TRBV6-4 and J usage is TRBJ2-3, with a possible D match to TRBD2 (6 bases). This CDR3 region has 15 residues. V lost 5 bases and J lost 1, with 13 bases in between. Germline lookup yields CDR1 MRHNA and CDR2 SNTAGT. In DNA form, the CDR3 reads TGTGCCAGCAGTATGAACGGGGGAGGCACAGATACGCAGTATTTT. This encodes CASSMNGGGTDTQYF.

V and J are TRBV28 and TRBJ1-5; 7 nucleotides agree with TRBD1. The germline gives CDR1 MDHEN, CDR2 SYDVKM. This CDR3 comprises 14 residues. V gave up 6 bases and J gave up 4 bases; unmatched junction bases: 6. The CDR3 DNA sequence: TGTGCCAGCAGAAGACAGGGAGGGAATCAGCCCCAGCATTTT. Translating it yields CASRRQGGNQPQHF.

To note about this clone: The junction does not match germline at one end; this may be a read error. This chain joins TRBV5-5 and TRBJ1-2; TRBD1 matches 7 bases. CDR1 and CDR2 from the germline V gene are SGHKS and YYEKEE (reference sequence). The length of the CDR3 is 14 residues. Here the CDR3 reads CASSSGSFDRASNF. The CDR3 DNA follows: TGTGCCAGCAGCTCCGGATCGTTCGACAGGGCATCAAACTTC.

The chain recombines TRBV7-9 with TRBJ2-3; 7 bases are a match to TRBD1. The CDR3 loop spans 15 amino acids. Looked up from germline, CDR1 is SEHNR and CDR2 is FQNEAQ (reference sequence). After removal of 1 base from V and 4 bases from J, the junction contained 5 bases not matched to a gene. CDR3 sequence: CASSLESTGSDTQYF. The CDR3 region has the DNA TGTGCCAGCAGCTTAGAATCGACAGGGTCAGATACGCAGTATTTT.

The chain uses TRBV11-2 and TRBJ2-5, with 10 nucleotides matching TRBD2. Germline CDR1 is SGHAT and CDR2 is FQNNGV. CDR3 length: 17 residues. V shed 5 bases, J shed 5 bases, and the junction held 14 bases outside the gene matches. The DNA of the CDR3 is TGTGCCAGCAGCACAGCGCTAGCGGGGGCCAGAAGGGAGACCCAGTACTTC. It encodes CASSTALAGARRETQYF.

The chain has TRBV11-2 and TRBJ1-2; D is possibly TRBD1 (5 bases). Germline values: CDR1 SGHAT, CDR2 FQNNGV. V was clipped by 4 bases and J by 1 base, with 16 bases between them. The CDR3 is made up of 16 amino acids. CDR3 amino acids: CASSSPGGPLNYGYTF. DNA for the CDR3: TGTGCCAGCAGCTCGCCCGGGGGACCCCTTAACTATGGCTACACCTTC.

The V and J genes are TRBV4-1 and TRBJ1-2, with D perhaps TRBD1 (5 bases). The CDR3 has 15 residues. The V end lost 3 bases, the J end lost 0 bases, and 11 bases lay between the germline ends. The germline gives CDR1 MGHRA, CDR2 YSYEKL. The CDR3 nucleotides are TGCGCCAGCAGCCAGCTGGACAACCCTAACTATGGCTACACCTTC. It codes for CASSQLDNPNYGYTF.

This clone is a singleton in its sample. The rearrangement links TRBV6-1 to TRBJ2-1; 8 nucleotides match TRBD2. With V trimmed by 4 bases and J by 0 bases, 2 bases remained unmatched. Germline CDR1 and CDR2: MNHNS and SASEGT. The CDR3 length is 15 residues. The CDR3 region is CASSVAGFSYNEQFF. CDR3 sequence (DNA): TGTGCCAGCAGTGTAGCGGGGTTCTCCTACAATGAGCAGTTCTTC.

This CDR3 is CATERVASNQPQHF. As DNA, the CDR3 is TGTGCCACCGAGAGGGTGGCGAGCAATCAGCCCCAGCATTTT. V is TRBV7-9 and J is TRBJ1-5; D not resolved. The CDR3 has 14 residues. CDR1 is SEHNR, CDR2 FQNEAQ, per germline (reference sequence). V lost 10 bases and J lost 1, with 14 bases in between.

The chain combines TRBV29-1 with TRBJ1-2, with D uncertain. V dropped 4 bases and J dropped 2 bases, with 11 bases sitting between them. Per the germline V gene, CDR1 is SQVTM and CDR2 is ANQGSEA. CDR3 length: 13 residues. This CDR3 is CSVAQFLNYGYTF. The CDR3 coding sequence is TGCAGCGTTGCGCAATTCCTGAACTATGGCTACACCTTC.

This rearrangement joins TRBV3-1 (or the pseudogene TRBV3-2) to TRBJ2-1, with TRBD2 matching 8 bases. V shed 0 bases, J shed 8 bases, and the junction held 12 bases outside the gene matches. The CDR3 length is 17 residues. Germline V CDR1 and CDR2: LGHDT, YNNKEL (reference sequence). The CDR3 region is CASSQDRLAGFPHEQFF. In DNA, the CDR3 is TGTGCCAGCAGCCAAGATCGGTTAGCGGGGTTCCCCCATGAGCAGTTCTTC.

The chain joins TRBV3-1 (or the pseudogene TRBV3-2) to TRBJ1-6; 12 bases line up with TRBD1. CDR3 length: 17 residues. CDR1 and CDR2 from the germline V gene are LGHDT and YNNKEL (reference sequence). The V segment lost 1 base and the J segment 10 bases; nucleotides outside the gene matches: 8. CDR3 region: CASSQGDRGLRGSPLHF. CDR3 sequence (DNA): TGTGCCAGCAGCCAAGGGGACAGGGGGCTTAGGGGCTCACCCCTCCACTTT.

The CDR3 bases are TGTGCCAGCAGCCAGGAAAATAATGAAAAACTGTTTTTT. This sequence encodes CASSQENNEKLFF. The V gene is TRBV4-2, the J gene TRBJ1-4; no reliable D call. V lost 3 bases, J lost 4 bases, and 6 bases lay in between. Germline lookup yields CDR1 LGHNA and CDR2 YNFKEQ. The CDR3 spans 13 residues.

The rearrangement links TRBV21-1 to TRBJ1-2; TRBD1 is the table's D call, not checked against the DNA. TRBV21-1 counts as a pseudogene. This CDR3 is built from 22 residues. CDR3 residues: CASSKVEGRRGRFCLSNYGYTF. The CDR3 nucleotides are TGTGCCAGCAGCAAAGTAGAGGGTCGGAGGGGGCGATTCTGTTTAAGCAACTATGGCTACACCTTC.

The rearrangement uses TRBV19 and TRBJ2-2; D is perhaps TRBD1 (7 bases). With 6 bases removed from V and 0 bases from J, the gap between germline ends came to 11 bases. The CDR3 is made up of 15 amino acids. Germline loops: CDR1 LNHDA, CDR2 SQIVND (reference sequence). The CDR3 DNA reads TGTGCCAGTAGACTCAGGGGGGCGAACACCGGGGAGCTGTTTTTT. This codes for CASRLRGANTGELFF. Looking up the rest from reference TRBV19 and TRBJ2-2 gives the full variable domain: DGGITQSPKYLFRKEGQNVTLSCEQNLNHDAMYWYRQDPGQGLRLIYYSQIVNDFQKGDIAEGYSVSREKKESFPLTVTSAQKNPTAFYLCASRLRGANTGELFFGEGSRLTVL.

The chain joins TRBV30 to TRBJ1-1; 10 nucleotides line up with TRBD1. The CDR3 has 14 residues. Germline V lookup: CDR1 GTSNPN, CDR2 SVGIG (reference sequence). V gave up 2 bases and J gave up 9 bases; unmatched junction bases: 9. CDR3 loop: CAWSPDRGIGKAFF. The CDR3 DNA follows: TGTGCCTGGAGTCCGGACAGGGGGATTGGTAAAGCTTTCTTT.

The chain couples TRBV28 to TRBJ1-1, with 7 bases matching TRBD1. This CDR3 has 16 residues. Trimming at V came to 6 bases and at J to 0 bases, leaving 10 bases not matched to a gene. Germline-derived CDR1 and CDR2 are MDHEN and SYDVKM. DNA of the CDR3: TGTGCCAGCAGGGAAAGAATGGGACAGCTGAACACTGAAGCTTTCTTT. It codes for CASRERMGQLNTEAFF.

V usage is TRBV10-1 and J usage is TRBJ2-7, with 9 bases fitting TRBD2. After removal of 0 bases from V and 0 bases from J, the junction contained 3 bases not matched to a gene. Per the germline V gene, CDR1 is WNHNN and CDR2 is SYGVQD (reference sequence). The length of the CDR3 is 16 residues. CDR3 DNA: TGCGCCAGCAGTGAGTCGGCTAGCGGGATCTCCTACGAGCAGTACTTC. Translated: CASSESASGISYEQYF.

V usage is TRBV27 and J usage is TRBJ2-5; D is uncertain. This CDR3 has 11 amino acids. The germline V gene encodes CDR1 MNHEY and CDR2 SMNVEV (reference sequence). V lost 7 bases, J lost 5 bases, and 8 bases lay in between. CDR3 DNA sequence: TGTGCCAGCACTTTGGGGGAGACCCAGTACTTC. Its protein is CASTLGETQYF.

In its sample, this clone was seen once. The genes are TRBV5-6 and TRBJ1-2; D not certain. Germline assignment: CDR1 SGHDT and CDR2 YYEEEE. This CDR3 has 14 amino acids. Trimming removed 0 bases from V and 8 bases from J, with 14 bases in between. CDR3 DNA sequence: TGTGCCAGCAGCTTGGATAGTAGGACGAGGGGCTACACCTTC. Protein product: CASSLDSRTRGYTF.

This chain links TRBV24-1 with TRBJ1-1, with TRBD1 identical over 12 bases. With 3 bases clipped from V and 4 bases from J, the junction kept 2 bases outside the gene matches. The V gene's germline CDR1 is KGHDR and CDR2 SFDVKD. CDR3 length: 15 amino acids. The CDR3 reads CATSDPGQGATEAFF. The CDR3 nucleotides are TGTGCCACCAGTGATCCGGGACAGGGGGCCACTGAAGCTTTCTTT.

The chain carries TRBV5-6 and TRBJ1-1, with D hard to call. This CDR3 spans 11 amino acids. Trimming left V 4 bases short and J 0 bases short, with 1 base between. Germline lookup yields CDR1 SGHDT and CDR2 YYEEEE. The CDR3 region has the DNA TGTGCCAGCAGCCTGAACACTGAAGCTTTCTTT. Its protein product is CASSLNTEAFF.

The chain employs TRBV5-1 and TRBJ1-1; maybe TRBD1 (5 bases). Germline values: CDR1 SGHRS, CDR2 YFSETQ. This CDR3 has 16 residues. V lost 0 bases and J 0 bases, leaving 12 bases between the germline ends. CDR3 sequence reads: CASSLGTGAMNTEAFF. In nucleotides, the CDR3 is TGCGCCAGCAGCTTGGGGACCGGGGCCATGAACACTGAAGCTTTCTTT. Full variable domain (outside the CDR3, taken from reference TRBV5-1 and TRBJ1-1): KAGVTQTPRYLIKTRGQQVTLSCSPISGHRSVSWYQQTPGQGLQFLFEYFSETQRNKGNFPGRFSGRQFSNSRSEMNVSTLELGDSALYLCASSLGTGAMNTEAFFGQGTRLTVV.

J is TRBJ1-5 and V is TRBV4-2; D gene ambiguous. The germline V and J ends were trimmed by 0 bases and 4 bases, with 4 bases remaining between them. The CDR3 is 13 amino acids. Germline lookup yields CDR1 LGHNA and CDR2 YNFKEQ. CDR3 bases: TGTGCCAGCAGCCAAGATGAAAATCAGCCCCAGCATTTT. Protein product: CASSQDENQPQHF.